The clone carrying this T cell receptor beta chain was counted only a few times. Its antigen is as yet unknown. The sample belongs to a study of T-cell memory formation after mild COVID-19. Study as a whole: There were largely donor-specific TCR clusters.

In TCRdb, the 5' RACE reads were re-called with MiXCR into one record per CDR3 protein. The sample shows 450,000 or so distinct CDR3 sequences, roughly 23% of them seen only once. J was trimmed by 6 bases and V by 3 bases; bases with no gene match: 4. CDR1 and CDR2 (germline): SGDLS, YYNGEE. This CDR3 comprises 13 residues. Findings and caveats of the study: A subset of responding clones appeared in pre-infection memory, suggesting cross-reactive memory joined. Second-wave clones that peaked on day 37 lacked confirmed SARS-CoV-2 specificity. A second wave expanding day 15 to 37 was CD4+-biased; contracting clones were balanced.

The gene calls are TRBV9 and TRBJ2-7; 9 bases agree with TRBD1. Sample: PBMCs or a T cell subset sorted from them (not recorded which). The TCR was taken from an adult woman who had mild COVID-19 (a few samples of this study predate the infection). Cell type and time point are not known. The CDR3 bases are TGTGCCAGCAGCGCGGGGACAGGGCGCGAGCAGTACTTC. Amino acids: CASSAGTGREQYF. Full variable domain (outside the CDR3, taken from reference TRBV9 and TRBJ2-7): DSGVTQTPKHLITATGQRVTLRCSPRSGDLSVYWYQQSLDQGLQFLIQYYNGEERAKGNILERFSAQQFPDLHSELNLSSLELGDSALYFCASSAGTGREQYFGPGTRLTVT.